Listed here are 5 T cell receptor beta chains from one sample, sequenced in a study of blood T cell repertoires in COVID-19. Libraries were prepared by immunoSEQ multiplex PCR; TCRdb keeps only in-frame clonotypes and omits some of them. In the table there are under 300,000 clones, 88% of which are singletons. Sequenced: PBMCs or T cells enriched from blood (not recorded which). These receptors all come from a woman in her forties or fifties who had recovered from COVID-19.

In its sample, this clone was seen a few times. The chain combines TRBV7-3 with TRBJ1-2; TRBD1 matches at 12 bases. CDR3 length: 15 amino acids. The V gene end was trimmed by 5 bases and the J gene end by 4 bases; junction bases not matched to a gene: 5. The germline gives CDR1 SGHTA, CDR2 FQGTGA. CDR3 DNA sequence: TGTGCCAGCAGCCCGGGACAGGGGGCTAGCTATGGCTACACCTTC. This translates into CASSPGQGASYGYTF.

This clone was detected once. The chain recombines TRBV6-5 with TRBJ1-2; the D is unclear. The germline V gene has CDR1 MNHEY and CDR2 SVGAGI. The ends were cut back, 2 bases at V and 4 bases at J, with 14 bases in the middle. The length of the CDR3 is 15 residues. CDR3 sequence reads: CASSYGFDTRYGYTF. CDR3 coding DNA: TGTGCCAGCAGTTACGGATTCGACACCCGCTATGGCTACACCTTC.

The chain uses TRBV6-2 or TRBV6-3 and TRBJ1-2; 7 nucleotides line up with TRBD1. Per the germline V gene, CDR1 is MNHEY and CDR2 is SVGEGT. After removal of 2 bases from V and 8 bases from J, the junction contained 8 bases not matched to a gene. CDR3 size: 14 residues. The CDR3 here is CASSYATGSKGYTF. In nucleotides, the CDR3 is TGTGCCAGCAGTTACGCGACAGGGTCTAAGGGCTACACCTTC.

This clone was observed a few times. The chain is built from TRBV2 and TRBJ1-5; possibly TRBD1 for D (6 bases). The CDR3 has 14 amino acids. The germline V gene has CDR1 SNHLY and CDR2 FYNNEI. V was pared by 6 bases and J by 3 bases, with 12 bases between. The CDR3 nucleotides read TGTGCCAGCAGCCACAGGACAGTCAATCAGCCCCAGCATTTT. Its translation is CASSHRTVNQPQHF.

The chain employs TRBV30 and TRBJ1-1, with D possibly matching TRBD1 (5 bases). With 3 bases removed from V and 0 bases from J, the gap between germline ends came to 8 bases. Germline CDR1 GTSNPN, CDR2 SVGIG (reference sequence). This CDR3 is built from 13 residues. The CDR3 DNA reads as TGTGCCTGGAGATCAGGGATGAACACTGAAGCTTTCTTT. Protein: CAWRSGMNTEAFF.